Described below is a single T cell receptor beta chain sequence and its context. The antigen is unknown. CDR3 length equals 15 residues. Germline trimming cut 7 bases from V and 7 bases from J; bases unmatched to any gene: 12. The germline gives CDR1 LNHDA, CDR2 SQIVND (reference sequence). The PCR made use of 60 Vbeta and 13 Jbeta primers. This table comes from immunoSEQ multiplex PCR, and its TCRdb copy is limited to in-frame clones, with some not included. In the table there are tens of thousands of clones, 78% of which are singletons. This specimen belongs to a study of cytomegalovirus exposure and HLA in healthy donors. General study results and limits: Association of 16,951 TCR beta sequences with HLA alleles was found at 0.05 false discovery rate in a later analysis. Reports showed the classifier diagnosing cytomegalovirus status with high specificity and sensitivity. V- and J-gene trimming of TCR beta was linked (in a later analysis) to a missense DCLRE1C variant.

The chain employs TRBV19 and TRBJ2-1; the match to TRBD2 covers 8 bases. This TCR derives from a middle-aged man in good health and CMV-seronegative. The specimen sequenced was PBMCs. CDR3 region: CASKTSGSGWNEQFF. In DNA form, the CDR3 reads TGTGCCAGTAAGACAAGCGGGAGTGGCTGGAATGAGCAGTTCTTC.